These T cell receptor beta chains were read from a single sample in a study of T cells in Graves' hyperthyroidism and ophthalmopathy. TCRdb independently ran MiXCR on the multiplex PCR reads; one entry per CDR3 protein. The table lists approximately 360,000 distinct CDR3 sequences, more than 15% of them singletons. Sequencing was done on a sample of blood. These receptors were collected from a woman aged 18-29 years with Graves' hyperthyroidism that later progressed to Graves' ophthalmopathy. Each CDR3 is given with its conserved first and last residue. Fields, in order: CDR3 protein, clone size, J gene, V gene. Expanded clones get a size class; other rows say once, few or many, or leave the size out.

cdr3_aa: CASSHQLAGGEDEQYF
clone_size: few
j_call: TRBJ2-7
v_call: TRBV4-3

cdr3_aa: CASSQGTGPRSGANVLTF
clone_size: few
j_call: TRBJ2-6
v_call: TRBV3-1

cdr3_aa: CASSYGQGSEQYF
clone_size: .
j_call: TRBJ2-7
v_call: TRBV5-6

cdr3_aa: CASSTSTSRGPPLHF
clone_size: .
j_call: TRBJ1-6
v_call: TRBV6-2/TRBV6-3

cdr3_aa: CASSYMGPNTGELFF
clone_size: many
j_call: TRBJ2-2
v_call: TRBV6-2/TRBV6-3

cdr3_aa: CASSFLVFGTSPSDTQYF
clone_size: .
j_call: TRBJ2-3
v_call: TRBV12-3/TRBV12-4

cdr3_aa: CASTYPGQSSYEQYF
clone_size: many
j_call: TRBJ2-7
v_call: TRBV2

cdr3_aa: CASSYRFPLAGGNEQYF
clone_size: many
j_call: TRBJ2-7
v_call: TRBV6-6

cdr3_aa: CASSLGQAPYEQYF
clone_size: many
j_call: TRBJ2-7
v_call: TRBV5-1

cdr3_aa: CASRKGNQPQHF
clone_size: .
j_call: TRBJ1-5
v_call: TRBV19

cdr3_aa: CSAGQGVGGELFF
clone_size: .
j_call: TRBJ2-2
v_call: TRBV20-1

cdr3_aa: CASSVNYNTEAFF
clone_size: few
j_call: TRBJ1-1
v_call: TRBV12-3/TRBV12-4

cdr3_aa: CASSWGGQSSYNEQFF
clone_size: many
j_call: TRBJ2-1
v_call: TRBV11-2

cdr3_aa: CASRASGSPDTQYF
clone_size: many
j_call: TRBJ2-3
v_call: TRBV3-1

cdr3_aa: CASSIGGLGYNEQFF
clone_size: many
j_call: TRBJ2-1
v_call: TRBV28

cdr3_aa: CASKGLAGERYF
clone_size: .
j_call: TRBJ2-5
v_call: TRBV6-1

cdr3_aa: CASSVLEGTNSPLHF
clone_size: many
j_call: TRBJ1-6
v_call: TRBV6-1

cdr3_aa: CSARVPGFLNEQFF
clone_size: few
j_call: TRBJ2-1
v_call: TRBV20-1

cdr3_aa: CASSELGPYNEQFF
clone_size: many
j_call: TRBJ2-1
v_call: TRBV6-1

cdr3_aa: CAISDPGGALETQYF
clone_size: few
j_call: TRBJ2-5
v_call: TRBV10-3